Listed below are T cell receptor beta chains from one sample, sequenced in a study of radiotherapy plus CTLA-4 blockade in lung cancer. The table came from immunoSEQ multiplex PCR; TCRdb's copy has only in-frame clones and leaves some out. The table lists around 80,000 clones, roughly 69% of them singletons. The source was peripheral blood, collected from a patient treated with radiotherapy plus ipilimumab. These receptors were obtained from a human donor with non-small cell lung cancer whose response to radiotherapy plus ipilimumab could not be evaluated. The CDR3 runs from the conserved cysteine through the conserved F or W. Each record gives: clone size, J gene, V gene, D gene, CDR3 protein, CDR3 DNA. D genes are given only for firm matches. Clone size is given for some rows only: seen once, a few or many times, or a class if the clone is expanded.

>.|TRBJ1-3|TRBV19|.
CASSTQDSGNTIYF
TGTGCCAGTAGTACTCAGGACTCTGGAAACACCATATATTTT
>.|TRBJ2-7|TRBV4-1|.
CASSQELVAYEQYF
TGCGCCAGCAGCCAAGAATTAGTTGCCTACGAGCAGTACTTC
>.|TRBJ1-2|TRBV27|TRBD1
CASSKWTGSHYGYTF
TGTGCCAGCAGTAAATGGACAGGGTCTCACTATGGCTACACCTTC
>few|TRBJ2-6|TRBV29-1|.
CSVASNAGANVLTF
TGCAGCGTGGCTAGTAACGCTGGGGCCAACGTCCTGACTTTC
>few|TRBJ1-6|TRBV6-5|.
CASSYSTGSPLHF
TGTGCCAGCAGTTACAGTACGGGTTCACCCCTCCACTTT
>.|TRBJ2-7|TRBV7-9|TRBD1
CASSPSQTGNAYEQYF
TGTGCCAGCAGTCCTTCCCAGACAGGGAACGCCTACGAGCAGTACTTC
>.|TRBJ2-1|TRBV4-1|.
CASSPDRDSYNEQFF
TGCGCCAGCAGCCCCGACCGGGACTCATATAATGAGCAGTTCTTC
>.|TRBJ1-5|TRBV11-2|TRBD1
CASGAGGSQPQHF
TGTGCCAGCGGAGCAGGGGGTTCGCAGCCCCAGCATTTT
>.|TRBJ1-2|TRBV5-4|TRBD1
CASSYRGHGYTF
TGTGCCAGCAGCTACAGGGGCCATGGCTACACCTTC
>.|TRBJ2-7|TRBV12-5|.
CASGLVPGGEQYF
TGTGCTAGTGGTTTGGTTCCCGGGGGCGAGCAGTACTTC
>.|TRBJ2-1|TRBV2|.
CASSDGTLSSYNEQFF
TGTGCCAGCAGCGACGGGACTCTGAGCTCCTACAATGAGCAGTTCTTC
>once|TRBJ2-2|TRBV6-5|TRBD2
CASGTRTSGTGELFF
TGTGCCAGCGGCACCCGGACTAGCGGCACCGGGGAGCTGTTTTTT
>.|TRBJ2-3|TRBV9|.
CASSVGGATADTQYF
TGTGCCAGCAGCGTAGGAGGAGCAACCGCAGATACGCAGTATTTT
>.|TRBJ1-3|TRBV6-4|TRBD1
CASRAPGQGVSGNTIYF
TGTGCCAGCAGGGCACCGGGACAGGGCGTCTCTGGAAACACCATATATTTT
>.|TRBJ1-2|TRBV4-3|.
CASSQDLRDLVYGYTF
TGCGCCAGCAGCCAAGATCTACGGGATTTAGTCTATGGCTACACCTTC
>.|TRBJ2-7|TRBV30|.
CAWSVRDTYEQYF
TGTGCCTGGAGTGTACGGGACACGTACGAGCAGTACTTC
>.|TRBJ1-3|TRBV9|.
CASSVDNGAIYF
TGTGCCAGCAGCGTAGATAACGGAGCCATATATTTT
>few|TRBJ2-1|TRBV6-6|TRBD1
CASSFGQGAINEQFF
TGTGCCAGCAGCTTCGGACAGGGGGCCATCAATGAGCAGTTCTTC
>.|TRBJ1-1|TRBV5-1|TRBD1
CASSSTPGGTEAFF
TGCGCCAGCAGCTCTACCCCAGGGGGCACTGAAGCTTTCTTT
>.|TRBJ1-6|TRBV7-9|.
CASSLARVGNSPLHF
TGTGCCAGCAGCTTAGCCAGGGTCGGGAATTCACCCCTCCACTTT
>few|TRBJ1-6|TRBV28|.
CASSLSGELRNSPLHF
TGTGCCAGCAGTTTATCGGGAGAACTCCGAAATTCACCCCTCCACTTT
>few|TRBJ1-3|TRBV18|TRBD1
CASSLGQGSGNTIYF
TGTGCCAGCTCACTTGGACAGGGTAGTGGAAACACCATATATTTT
>.|TRBJ2-3|TRBV7-2|TRBD2
CASSLRTSLWDTQYF
TGTGCCAGCAGCTTGAGGACTAGTCTTTGGGATACGCAGTATTTT